The 3 T cell receptor beta chains in this list originate from one sample, sequenced in a study of cytomegalovirus exposure and HLA in healthy donors. The PCR had 60 Vbeta and 13 Jbeta primers. Sequenced by immunoSEQ multiplex PCR; TCRdb stores in-frame clones only, minus some. The sample lists about 96,000 clones, about four fifths occurring once. The sequenced sample consisted of PBMCs. Receptors were obtained from a woman in her 70s in good health and CMV-seropositive.

The genes are TRBV9 and TRBJ2-3; TRBD2 matches at 9 bases. The CDR3 covers 16 residues. Trimming cost V 5 bases and J 7 bases; bases outside gene matches: 14. The germline V gene encodes CDR1 SGDLS and CDR2 YYNGEE. The CDR3 region has the DNA TGTGCCAGCAGTGGCTCAGGAGCGGGGGGTATATATACGCAGTATTTT. The encoded protein is CASSGSGAGGIYTQYF.

In its sample, this clone was seen a few times. The J gene is TRBJ1-1, the V gene TRBV6-5, with D possibly being TRBD1 (5 bases). Germline V gene data show CDR1 as MNHEY and CDR2 as SVGAGI. Trimming stripped 2 bases from V and 3 bases from J, with 7 bases between. This CDR3 region has 13 residues. CDR3 sequence: CASSYRGDTEAFF. As DNA, the CDR3 is TGTGCCAGCAGTTACCGGGGGGACACTGAAGCTTTCTTT.

This chain joins TRBV5-1 and TRBJ1-3; no reliable D call. Germline V lookup: CDR1 SGHRS, CDR2 YFSETQ. V was trimmed by 0 bases and J by 7 bases, leaving 11 bases between them. The CDR3 loop spans 14 amino acids. The CDR3 DNA is TGCGCCAGCAGCTTGGACGCAGCCGGGAACACCATATATTTT. Encoded protein: CASSLDAAGNTIYF.